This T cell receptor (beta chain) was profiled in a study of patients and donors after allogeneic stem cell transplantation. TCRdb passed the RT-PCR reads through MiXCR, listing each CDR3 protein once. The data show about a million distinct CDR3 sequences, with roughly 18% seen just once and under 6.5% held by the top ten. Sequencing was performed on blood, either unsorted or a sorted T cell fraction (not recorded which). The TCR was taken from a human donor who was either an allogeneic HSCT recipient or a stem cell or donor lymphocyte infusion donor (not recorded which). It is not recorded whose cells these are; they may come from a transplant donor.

The CDR3 DNA sequence: TGCATCACCACGACAGGGACAGAAGCTTTCTTT. Protein: CITTTGTEAFF. The chain recombines TRBV29-1 with TRBJ1-1; TRBD1 matches at 7 bases. Germline assignment: CDR1 SQVTM and CDR2 ANQGSEA. The CDR3 totals 11 residues.